Each of the 19 T cell receptor beta chains below was sequenced from the same sample in a study of T cell responses to AZD1222 COVID-19 vaccine. Clones were read by immunoSEQ multiplex PCR, and TCRdb kept only the in-frame ones, dropping some. The sample yields under 150,000 clones, about 87% seen once. The sample in question was peripheral blood, obtained 28 days after the second AZD1222 dose. The receptors were gathered from an adult who received the AZD1222 COVID-19 vaccine.

The gene calls are TRBV7-8 and TRBJ2-1; 11 bases map to TRBD2. CDR1 and CDR2 (germline): SGHVS, FQNEAQ. The CDR3 contains 18 residues. Trimming took 2 bases from V and 8 from J; bases not matched to a gene: 14. DNA for the CDR3: TGTGCCAGCAGCTTACCTTCTAGCGGGGGGACCTCTTGGGATGAGCAGTTCTTC. The encoded protein is CASSLPSSGGTSWDEQFF. The full variable domain, its missing parts supplied by reference TRBV7-8 and TRBJ2-1, is GAGVSQSPRYKVAKRGQDVALRCDPISGHVSLFWYQQALGQGPEFLTYFQNEAQLDKSGLPSDRFFAERPEGSVSTLKIQRTQQEDSAVYLCASSLPSSGGTSWDEQFFGPGTRLTVL.

The rearrangement uses TRBV19 and TRBJ2-3, with D maybe TRBD1 (5 bases). V lost 1 base and J lost 2, with 13 bases in between. CDR3 length: 16 amino acids. From germline, CDR1 is LNHDA and CDR2 SQIVND (reference sequence). CDR3 nucleotides: TGTGCCAGTAGTATAGGATCTGCAGGGTACACAGATACGCAGTATTTT. Amino acids: CASSIGSAGYTDTQYF.

This chain uses TRBV5-1 with TRBJ1-1; 10 nucleotides match TRBD1. The J segment lost 1 base and the V segment lost 2 bases, leaving 2 bases of the junction unmatched. CDR1 SGHRS and CDR2 YFSETQ come from the germline V gene. This CDR3 contains 15 residues. The CDR3 region is CASSFRTGGNTEAFF. CDR3 coding DNA: TGCGCCAGCAGCTTCAGGACAGGGGGGAACACTGAAGCTTTCTTT.

As to this clone: The sample holds other DNA sequences that translate to the same CDR3. The CDR3 sequence is CASSPGGGETQYF. The CDR3 coding sequence is TGTGCCAGCAGTCCCGGTGGAGGGGAGACCCAGTACTTC. This chain joins TRBV12-3 or TRBV12-4 and TRBJ2-5; maybe TRBD2 (6 bases). V was pared by 5 bases and J by 5 bases, with 12 bases between. The CDR3 loop spans 13 amino acids.

The chain carries TRBV19 and TRBJ1-1, with D possibly TRBD1 on 6 matching bases. V lost 4 bases, J lost 2 bases, and 11 bases lay in between. This CDR3 is built from 14 residues. In germline, CDR1 is LNHDA, CDR2 SQIVND (reference sequence). CDR3 sequence: CASSTRQANTEAFF. For the CDR3, the DNA is TGTGCCAGTAGTACTAGACAGGCCAACACTGAAGCTTTCTTT.

V gene TRBV6-5 combines with J gene TRBJ1-5; maybe TRBD1 (6 bases). Trimming took off 5 bases at V and 5 bases at J, with 16 bases between the two ends. In germline, CDR1 is MNHEY, CDR2 SVGAGI. CDR3 length: 15 amino acids. CDR3 DNA: TGTGCCAGCAGTCGCGTGGGGGGGGGCGATCAGCCCCAGCATTTT. Encoded protein: CASSRVGGGDQPQHF.

This clone has a handful of counts. The chain combines TRBV3-1 (or the pseudogene TRBV3-2) with TRBJ1-2; D unclear. Germline CDR1 LGHDT, CDR2 YNNKEL (reference sequence). Trimming cost V 0 bases and J 4 bases, with 12 bases left between them. The CDR3 is made up of 15 amino acids. CDR3 coding DNA: TGTGCCAGCAGCCAAGATTATCCGGGAGGCTATGGCTACACCTTC. As protein: CASSQDYPGGYGYTF.

The rearrangement links TRBV3-1 (or the pseudogene TRBV3-2) to TRBJ1-1; D ambiguous. CDR1 LGHDT and CDR2 YNNKEL come from the germline V gene (reference sequence). The CDR3 sequence is 12 residues long. The V end was cut by 6 bases, the J end by 6 bases, with 11 bases between. CDR3 amino acids: CASSPMGSEAFF. In nucleotides, the CDR3 is TGTGCCAGCAGTCCCATGGGCTCTGAAGCTTTCTTT.

As concerns this clone: This may be a read error, as it is one base from a much larger clone. Within the sample, other DNA sequences also encode this same CDR3. The J gene is TRBJ2-3, the V gene TRBV6-5; D remains ambiguous. Germline loops: CDR1 MNHEY, CDR2 SVGAGI. The CDR3 extends over 11 amino acids. V lost 6 bases to trimming and J lost 2 bases, with 3 bases between them. CDR3 protein: CASRNTDTQYF. The CDR3 bases are TGTGCCAGCAGGAACACAGATACGCAGTATTTT.

The rearrangement links TRBV5-1 to TRBJ2-7; tentative D call: TRBD2 (5 bases). The CDR3 spans 13 residues. Germline CDR1 and CDR2: SGHRS and YFSETQ. V lost 4 bases, J lost 0 bases, and 8 bases lay in between. Written as DNA, the CDR3 is TGCGCCAGCAGCCGGGATACCTCCTACGAGCAGTACTTC. Its protein product is CASSRDTSYEQYF.

The chain carries TRBV2 and TRBJ1-2; D gene ambiguous. V was shortened by 7 bases and J by 5 bases, with 11 bases between the two germline ends. The CDR3 has 12 residues. The germline CDR1 and CDR2 sequences are SNHLY and FYNNEI. The CDR3 region is CASNEGGYGYTF. DNA of the CDR3: TGTGCCAGCAACGAGGGAGGATATGGCTACACCTTC.

The CDR3 DNA sequence: TGTGCCAGTAGTATAGCACAGATACCGGTGCAGGGCTACACCTTC. Translating gives CASSIAQIPVQGYTF. The chain couples TRBV19 to TRBJ1-2, with D uncertain. The CDR3 covers 15 residues. From germline, CDR1 is LNHDA and CDR2 SQIVND (reference sequence). V dropped 1 base and J dropped 8 bases, with 17 bases sitting between them.

This chain joins TRBV7-6 and TRBJ1-6; D not resolved. Between the trimmed V and J ends, which lost 5 bases and 6 bases, there was a span of 17 bases. Germline V gene data show CDR1 as SGHVS and CDR2 as FNYEAQ. The CDR3 runs 16 residues. The CDR3 region has the DNA TGTGCCAGCAGCCTCAACGCAGAAGTAATTAATTCACCCCTCCACTTT. Amino acid sequence: CASSLNAEVINSPLHF.

This chain joins TRBV19 and TRBJ2-7; possible D gene TRBD1, 6 bases. Germline V gives CDR1 LNHDA, CDR2 SQIVND (reference sequence). V was shortened by 3 bases and J by 0 bases, with 9 bases between the two germline ends. The CDR3 length is 14 residues. The CDR3 DNA is TGTGCCAGTAGTATTGGGGGCGCCTCCTACGAGCAGTACTTC. Residues: CASSIGGASYEQYF. Complete variable domain (other parts from reference TRBV19 and TRBJ2-7): DGGITQSPKYLFRKEGQNVTLSCEQNLNHDAMYWYRQDPGQGLRLIYYSQIVNDFQKGDIAEGYSVSREKKESFPLTVTSAQKNPTAFYLCASSIGGASYEQYFGPGTRLTVT.

V usage is TRBV4-2 and J usage is TRBJ1-1; D is uncertain. This CDR3 comprises 12 residues. CDR1 and CDR2 (germline): LGHNA, YNFKEQ. V lost 5 bases and J 1 base, leaving 5 bases between the germline ends. The CDR3 loop reads CASSVGNTEAFF. In DNA, the CDR3 is TGTGCCAGCAGCGTAGGGAACACTGAAGCTTTCTTT.

The V and J genes are TRBV2 and TRBJ2-7, with D possibly being TRBD2 (6 bases). This CDR3 is 15 amino acids long. Germline loops: CDR1 SNHLY, CDR2 FYNNEI. V was clipped by 2 bases and J by 2 bases, with 13 bases between them. The CDR3, as DNA: TGTGCCAGCAGTGAACGGTACGGGGGAGCCTACGAGCAGTACTTC. Residues: CASSERYGGAYEQYF.

The chain uses TRBV11-1 and TRBJ2-2; TRBD1 is a possible D gene (6 bases). The germline V gene encodes CDR1 SGHAT and CDR2 FQDESV (reference sequence). The CDR3 spans 14 residues. V dropped 5 bases and J dropped 7 bases, with 14 bases sitting between them. This CDR3 reads CASSPGRGGGELFF. In nucleotides, the CDR3 is TGTGCCAGCAGCCCAGGGAGAGGGGGCGGGGAGCTGTTTTTT.

The J gene is TRBJ2-1, the V gene TRBV7-8; 8 bases fit TRBD2. This CDR3 has 19 residues. Germline V CDR1 and CDR2: SGHVS, FQNEAQ. The V gene end was trimmed by 6 bases and the J gene end by 0 bases; junction bases not matched to a gene: 16. The CDR3 region has the DNA TGTGCCAGCAGACTGAGGCCTAGCGGGCCCCAAAGCTCCTACAATGAGCAGTTCTTC. Protein: CASRLRPSGPQSSYNEQFF.

CDR3 in amino acids: CASSLANYNEQFF. DNA for the CDR3: TGTGCCAGCAGCTTAGCCAACTACAATGAGCAGTTCTTC. The V call is TRBV7-2, the J call TRBJ2-1; D is ambiguous. CDR3 length equals 13 residues. Trimming removed 0 bases at V and 3 bases at J, with 3 bases between. Germline V lookup: CDR1 SGHTA, CDR2 FQGNSA.